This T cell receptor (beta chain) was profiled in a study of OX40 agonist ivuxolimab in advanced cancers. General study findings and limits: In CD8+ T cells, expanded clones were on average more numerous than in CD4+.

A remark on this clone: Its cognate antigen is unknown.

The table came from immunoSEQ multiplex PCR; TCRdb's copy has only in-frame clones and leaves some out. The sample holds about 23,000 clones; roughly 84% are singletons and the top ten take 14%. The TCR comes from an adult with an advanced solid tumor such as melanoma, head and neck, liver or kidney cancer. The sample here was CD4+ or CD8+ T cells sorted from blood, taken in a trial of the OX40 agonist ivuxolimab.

CDR3 nucleotide sequence: TGTGCCAGTGGGCCGGGACTAGCAGAGCAGTTCTTC. Its protein is CASGPGLAEQFF. The chain is built from TRBV19 and TRBJ2-1; 9 bases match TRBD2. The CDR3 runs 12 residues. Germline loops: CDR1 LNHDA, CDR2 SQIVND (reference sequence). Trimming took 8 bases from V and 10 from J; bases not matched to a gene: 6.